This passage covers 7 T cell receptor beta chains from one sample sequenced in a study of neurological immune-mediated disorders. TCRdb ran MiXCR on the 5' RACE reads and lists one entry per CDR3 protein. The table records around 16,000 distinct CDR3 sequences, roughly 14% of them present only once. The material sequenced was PBMCs. The receptor source for this set is a man between 60 and 75 years old with HTLV-1-associated myelopathy (HAM/TSP).

This clonotype was detected ten times or more. V and J are TRBV5-1 and TRBJ2-5; D is possibly TRBD1 (6 bases). V was cut by 2 bases and J by 3 bases, with 8 bases left in between. The CDR3 length is 13 residues. Per the germline V gene, CDR1 is SGHRS and CDR2 is YFSETQ. The chain's CDR3 is CASSLQGEETQYF. The CDR3 DNA reads TGCGCCAGCAGCTTACAGGGTGAAGAGACCCAGTACTTC.

This clonotype was seen many times. The chain is built from TRBV20-1 and TRBJ1-3, with D unresolved. CDR3 length: 11 amino acids. Germline CDR1 and CDR2: DFQATT and SNEGSKA (reference sequence). The V and J ends lost 3 bases and 3 bases respectively, with 3 bases between them. The CDR3 sequence is CSARGGNTIYF. DNA for the CDR3: TGCAGTGCTAGGGGTGGAAACACCATATATTTT.

By share, this clonotype ranks as medium-sized (0.01 to 0.1%). This chain uses TRBV9 with TRBJ2-2, with a tentative D call TRBD2 (7 bases). Germline V gene sequence: CDR1 SGDLS, CDR2 YYNGEE. Deletions cut 0 bases from V and 2 bases from J, with 20 bases between. There are 19 residues in the CDR3. As DNA, the CDR3 is TGTGCCAGCAGCGTAGGTCCCAAAGGTGCGGGGGCCAACACCGGGGAGCTGTTTTTT. This translates into CASSVGPKGAGANTGELFF.

Many counts were recorded for this clonotype. J is TRBJ2-1 and V is TRBV6-2 or TRBV6-3; D possibly corresponds to TRBD1 (6 bases). Between the trimmed V and J ends, which lost 6 bases and 3 bases, there was a span of 21 bases. Germline V gives CDR1 MNHEY, CDR2 SVGEGT. This CDR3 has 17 residues. The CDR3 loop reads CASSLRRSQGFYNEQFF. The CDR3 bases are TGTGCCAGCAGCCTCCGACGAAGTCAGGGGTTCTACAATGAGCAGTTCTTC.

A word on this clonotype: A clone one base away is much larger, so this may be a read error. This chain connects TRBV7-9 to TRBJ1-1; weak D call: TRBD1 (5 bases). Germline V gene sequence: CDR1 SEHNR, CDR2 FQNEAQ (reference sequence). The CDR3 has 15 amino acids. The CDR3 protein is CVSSSSGGYPTEAFF. The CDR3 bases are TGTGTCAGCAGCTCCTCCGGGGGGTATCCCACTGAAGCTTTCTTT.

This rearrangement joins TRBV6-6 to TRBJ2-7; D is possibly TRBD2 (6 bases). Trimming removed 8 bases at V and 1 base at J, with 12 bases between. Per germline, CDR1 MNHNY and CDR2 SVGAGI (reference sequence). The CDR3 covers 13 residues. CDR3 sequence (DNA): TGTGCCAGCTACCACGGGGGTTCCTACGAGCAGTACTTC. Encoded protein: CASYHGGSYEQYF.

This clonotype occurred many times. J is TRBJ2-5 and V is TRBV29-1, with TRBD2 matching 14 bases. V lost 0 bases to trimming and J lost 0 bases; unmatched junction nucleotides: 12. Germline V lookup: CDR1 SQVTM, CDR2 ANQGSEA. This CDR3 contains 20 residues. The CDR3 coding sequence is TGCAGCGTTGAAGATCTAGGACTAGCGGGGGGCCTACTTAACCAAGAGACCCAGTACTTC. Its translation is CSVEDLGLAGGLLNQETQYF. The full variable domain, completed using reference TRBV29-1 and TRBJ2-5, is SAVISQKPSRDICQRGTSLTIQCQVDSQVTMMFWYRQQPGQSLTLIATANQGSEATYESGFVIDKFPISRPNLTFSTLTVSNMSPEDSSIYLCSVEDLGLAGGLLNQETQYFGPGTRLLVL.